This T cell receptor beta chain was obtained from a study of CD8 T cells in Susac syndrome. This clonotype occurred a few times. Trimming took off 1 base at V and 4 bases at J, with 4 bases between the two ends. This CDR3 is built from 12 residues. Germline assignment: CDR1 MDHEN and CDR2 SYDVKM. Random hexamers were used to reverse transcribe about 0.45 to 1 ug of RNA. TCRdb re-derived calls from the immunoSEQ multiplex PCR reads in MiXCR, one entry per CDR3 protein. The profile shows about 200,000 distinct CDR3 sequences, roughly 96% of them singletons. This TCR was sampled from a human donor in good health. The V gene is TRBV28, the J gene TRBJ1-2; D remains unclear. Sequenced input: CD4+ T cells from PBMCs. The CDR3 sequence: CASSLSIYGYTF. The CDR3, as DNA: TGTGCCAGCAGTTTATCGATCTATGGCTACACCTTC.